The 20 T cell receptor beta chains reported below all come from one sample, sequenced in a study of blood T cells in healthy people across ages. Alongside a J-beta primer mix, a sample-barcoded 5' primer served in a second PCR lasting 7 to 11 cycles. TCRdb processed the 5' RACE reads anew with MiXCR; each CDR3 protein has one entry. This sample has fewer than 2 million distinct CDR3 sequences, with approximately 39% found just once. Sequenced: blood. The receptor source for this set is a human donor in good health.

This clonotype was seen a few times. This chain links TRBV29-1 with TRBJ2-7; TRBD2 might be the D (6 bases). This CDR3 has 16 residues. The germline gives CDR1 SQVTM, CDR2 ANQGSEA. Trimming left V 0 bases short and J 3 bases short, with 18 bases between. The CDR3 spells CSVEDVGLEGYYEQYF. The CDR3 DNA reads TGCAGCGTTGAAGATGTGGGACTGGAAGGCTACTACGAGCAGTACTTC.

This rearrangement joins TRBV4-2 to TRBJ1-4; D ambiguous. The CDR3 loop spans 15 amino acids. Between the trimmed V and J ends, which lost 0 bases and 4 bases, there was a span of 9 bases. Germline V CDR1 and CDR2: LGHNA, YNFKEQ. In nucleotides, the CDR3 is TGTGCCAGCAGCCAAGATTTTAACAGTAATGAAAAACTGTTTTTT. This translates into CASSQDFNSNEKLFF.

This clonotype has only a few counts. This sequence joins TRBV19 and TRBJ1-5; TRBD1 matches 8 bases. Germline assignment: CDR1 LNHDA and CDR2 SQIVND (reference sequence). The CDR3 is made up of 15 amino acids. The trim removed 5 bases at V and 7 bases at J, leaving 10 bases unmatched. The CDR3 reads CASSAIGQGGQPQHF. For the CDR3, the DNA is TGTGCCAGTAGTGCAATCGGACAGGGAGGCCAGCCCCAGCATTTT.

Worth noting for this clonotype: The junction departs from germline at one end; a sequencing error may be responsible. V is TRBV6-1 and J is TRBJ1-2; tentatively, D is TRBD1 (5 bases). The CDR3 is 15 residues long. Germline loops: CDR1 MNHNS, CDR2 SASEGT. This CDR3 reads CTSRTQDNDNYGYTF. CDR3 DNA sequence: TGTACCAGCAGGACCCAGGACAACGATAACTATGGCTACACCTTC.

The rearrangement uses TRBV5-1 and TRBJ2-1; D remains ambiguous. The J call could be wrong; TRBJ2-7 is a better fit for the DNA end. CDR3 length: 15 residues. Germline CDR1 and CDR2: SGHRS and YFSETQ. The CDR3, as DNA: TGCGCCAGCACGTGGGAACGTAGCTCCTACAATGAGCAGTACTTC. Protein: CASTWERSSYNEQYF.

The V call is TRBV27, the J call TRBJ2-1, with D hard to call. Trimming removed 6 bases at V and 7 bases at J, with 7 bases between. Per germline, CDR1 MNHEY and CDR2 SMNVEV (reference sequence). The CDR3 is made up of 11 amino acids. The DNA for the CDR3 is TGTGCCAGCAGGATACTTAATGAGCAGTTCTTC. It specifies CASRILNEQFF.

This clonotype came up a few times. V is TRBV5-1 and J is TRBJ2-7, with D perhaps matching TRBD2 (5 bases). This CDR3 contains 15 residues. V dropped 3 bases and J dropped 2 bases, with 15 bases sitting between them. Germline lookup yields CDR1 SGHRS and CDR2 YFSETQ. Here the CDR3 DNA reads TGCGCCAGCAGCTCCACCCCCGGGAAAACCTACGAGCAGTACTTC. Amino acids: CASSSTPGKTYEQYF.

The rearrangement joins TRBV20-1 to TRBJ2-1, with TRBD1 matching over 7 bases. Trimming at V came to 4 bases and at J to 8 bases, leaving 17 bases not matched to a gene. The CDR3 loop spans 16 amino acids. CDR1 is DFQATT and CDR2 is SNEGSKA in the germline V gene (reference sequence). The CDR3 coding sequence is TGCAGTGCTACCCCCCTCCGAGACAGGGTGGGGGATGAGCAGTTCTTC. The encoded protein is CSATPLRDRVGDEQFF.

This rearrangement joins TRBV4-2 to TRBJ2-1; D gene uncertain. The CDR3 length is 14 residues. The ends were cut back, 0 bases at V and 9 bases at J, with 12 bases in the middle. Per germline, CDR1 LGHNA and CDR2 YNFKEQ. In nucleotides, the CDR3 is TGTGCCAGCAGCCAAGACCAAATTAGTATTGAGCAGTTCTTC. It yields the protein CASSQDQISIEQFF.

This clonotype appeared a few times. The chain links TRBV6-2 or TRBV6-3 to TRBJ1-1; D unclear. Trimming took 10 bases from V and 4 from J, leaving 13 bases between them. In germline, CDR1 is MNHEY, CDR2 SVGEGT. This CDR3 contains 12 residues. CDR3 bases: TGTGCCACCGACACGGGCGCCACTGAAGCTTTCTTT. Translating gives CATDTGATEAFF.

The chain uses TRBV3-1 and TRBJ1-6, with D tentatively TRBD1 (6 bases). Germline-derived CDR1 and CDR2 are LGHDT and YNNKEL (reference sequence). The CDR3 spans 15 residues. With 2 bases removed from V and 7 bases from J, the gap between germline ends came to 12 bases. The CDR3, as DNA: TGTGCCAGCAGCCAACCCGGGACAACGAATTCACCCCTCCACTTT. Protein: CASSQPGTTNSPLHF.

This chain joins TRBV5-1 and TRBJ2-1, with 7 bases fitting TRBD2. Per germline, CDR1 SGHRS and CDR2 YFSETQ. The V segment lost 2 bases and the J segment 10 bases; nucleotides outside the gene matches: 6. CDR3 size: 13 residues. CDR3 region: CASSFDPSGEQFF. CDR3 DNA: TGCGCCAGCAGCTTCGACCCTAGCGGCGAGCAGTTCTTC.

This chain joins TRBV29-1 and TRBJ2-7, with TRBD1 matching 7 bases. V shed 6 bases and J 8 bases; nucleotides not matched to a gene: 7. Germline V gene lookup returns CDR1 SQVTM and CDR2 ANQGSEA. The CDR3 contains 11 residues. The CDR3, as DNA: TGCAGCGTGTCAGACAGGGATAAGCAGTACTTC. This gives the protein CSVSDRDKQYF.

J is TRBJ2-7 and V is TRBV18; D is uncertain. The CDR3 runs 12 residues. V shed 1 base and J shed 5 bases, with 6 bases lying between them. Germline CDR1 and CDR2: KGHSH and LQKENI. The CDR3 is CASSPQPDEQYF. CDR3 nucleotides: TGTGCCAGCTCACCACAGCCCGACGAGCAGTACTTC.

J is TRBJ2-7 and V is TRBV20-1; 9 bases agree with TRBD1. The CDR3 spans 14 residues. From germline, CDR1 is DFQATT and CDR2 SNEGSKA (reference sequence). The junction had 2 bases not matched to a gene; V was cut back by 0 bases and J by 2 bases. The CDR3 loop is CSARDNRGPYEQYF. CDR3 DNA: TGCAGTGCTAGAGATAACAGGGGGCCCTACGAGCAGTACTTC.

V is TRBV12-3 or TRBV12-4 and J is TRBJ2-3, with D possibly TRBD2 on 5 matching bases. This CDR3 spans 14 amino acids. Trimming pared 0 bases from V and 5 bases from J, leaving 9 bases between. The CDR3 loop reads CASSLAAGQDTQYF. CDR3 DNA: TGTGCCAGCAGTTTAGCGGCGGGCCAAGATACGCAGTATTTT.

The CDR3 DNA sequence: TGTGCCAGCAGTTACTCTGGGACCACCAGGGGCGAGCAGTTCTTC. Translating gives CASSYSGTTRGEQFF. V gene TRBV6-2 or TRBV6-3 combines with J gene TRBJ2-1, with TRBD1 as a possible D gene (6 bases). V lost 0 bases and J lost 10, with 16 bases in between. Germline V gene lookup returns CDR1 MNHEY and CDR2 SVGEGT. The CDR3 contains 15 residues.

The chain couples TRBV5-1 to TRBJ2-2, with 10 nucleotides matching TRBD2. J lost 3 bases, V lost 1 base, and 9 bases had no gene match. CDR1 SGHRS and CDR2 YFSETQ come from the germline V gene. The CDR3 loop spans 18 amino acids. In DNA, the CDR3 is TGCGCCAGCAGCTTGTGGACTAGCGGCGGGACCTACACCGGGGAGCTGTTTTTT. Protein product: CASSLWTSGGTYTGELFF.

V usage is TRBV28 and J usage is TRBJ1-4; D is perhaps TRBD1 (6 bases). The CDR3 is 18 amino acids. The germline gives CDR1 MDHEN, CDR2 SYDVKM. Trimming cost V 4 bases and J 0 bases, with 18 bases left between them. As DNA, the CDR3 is TGTGCCAGCAGTTCGGACAGAATTACCCCTCCAACTAATGAAAAACTGTTTTTT. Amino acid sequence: CASSSDRITPPTNEKLFF.

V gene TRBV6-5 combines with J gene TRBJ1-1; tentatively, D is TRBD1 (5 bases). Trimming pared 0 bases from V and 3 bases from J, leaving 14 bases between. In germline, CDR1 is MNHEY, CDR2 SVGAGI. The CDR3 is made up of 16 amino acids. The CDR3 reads CASSYSSVWDYTEAFF. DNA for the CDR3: TGTGCCAGCAGTTACTCGTCCGTTTGGGACTACACTGAAGCTTTCTTT.